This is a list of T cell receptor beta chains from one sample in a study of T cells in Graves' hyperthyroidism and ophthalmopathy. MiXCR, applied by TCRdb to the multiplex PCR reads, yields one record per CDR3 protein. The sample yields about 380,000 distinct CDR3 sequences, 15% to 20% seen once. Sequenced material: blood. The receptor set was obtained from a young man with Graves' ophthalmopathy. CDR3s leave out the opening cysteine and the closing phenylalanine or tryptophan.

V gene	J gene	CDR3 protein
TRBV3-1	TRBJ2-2	ASSQHNGELF
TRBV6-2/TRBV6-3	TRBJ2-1	ASSRTSGGQDNEQF
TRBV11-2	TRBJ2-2	ASSLGLGNTGELF
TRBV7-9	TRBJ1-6	ASSSFPPGQGGSPLH
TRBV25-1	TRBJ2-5	ASTPGGGAGGETQY
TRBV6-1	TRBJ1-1	ATADGSRRTF
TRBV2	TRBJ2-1	AIPGRTYNEQF
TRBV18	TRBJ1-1	ASSPSGLLNTEAF
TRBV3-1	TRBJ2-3	ASSPTPSDTQY
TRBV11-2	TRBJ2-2	ASSTPRGETGELF